This T cell receptor beta chain was identified during a study of beta chain features in type 1 diabetes. cDNA synthesis used the whole RNA isolate, giving expressed TCRB sequences. Assay used: immunoSEQ multiplex PCR; TCRdb lists only in-frame clones, some missing. The sample holds 150,000 or so clones; about 9.8% are singletons and the top ten take 2% to 3%. The receptor comes from a woman younger than 30 in good health. The sequencing sample was made of central memory CD4+ T cells from blood.

The CDR3 DNA sequence: TGCGCCAGCAGCTTACAGCCCTCTGGGGCCAACGTCCTGACTTTC. It yields the protein CASSLQPSGANVLTF. The chain combines TRBV5-1 with TRBJ2-6; D remains unclear. Between the trimmed V and J ends, which lost 2 bases and 0 bases, there was a span of 6 bases. The CDR3 covers 15 residues. The germline CDR1 and CDR2 sequences are SGHRS and YFSETQ.